The rows below give T cell receptor beta chains drawn from one sample of a study of PD-1 blockade in classical Hodgkin lymphoma. The protocol was immunoSEQ multiplex PCR, while the TCRdb copy is restricted to in-frame clones and leaves out a portion. The sample lists around 66,000 clones; 65% to 75% were seen once. Sequenced here: peripheral blood mononuclear cells (PBMCs), sampled before the second cycle of nivolumab. The receptors originated from a human donor with classical Hodgkin lymphoma. CDR3s include the opening cysteine and the closing phenylalanine or tryptophan. D genes are given only for firm matches. Expanded clones get a size class; other rows say once, few or many, or leave the size out.

TRBJ1-1	NA	NA	TRBV2	CASSEAGWGFTEAFF	TGTGCCAGCAGTGAAGCGGGTTGGGGGTTCACTGAAGCTTTCTTT
TRBJ1-2	TRBD1	NA	TRBV11-2	CASSLGPLRQGIYGYTF	TGTGCCAGCAGCTTAGGCCCTCTTCGACAGGGGATTTATGGCTACACCTTC
TRBJ2-7	NA	few	TRBV27	CASRSTHSYEQYF	TGTGCCAGCAGGTCGACGCACTCCTACGAGCAGTACTTC
TRBJ1-1	NA	NA	TRBV7-6	CASSPISGGVAEAFF	TGTGCCAGCAGCCCCATTTCTGGGGGGGTAGCTGAAGCTTTCTTT
TRBJ1-1	TRBD1	NA	TRBV6-5	CASNHRGTEAFF	TGTGCCAGCAACCACAGGGGAACTGAAGCTTTCTTT
TRBJ2-7	TRBD1	NA	TRBV12-5	CASGLVRLGQGDLYF	TGTGCTAGTGGTTTGGTACGTCTAGGACAGGGTGATCTGTACTTC
TRBJ1-6	NA	NA	TRBV4-1	CASSQVAQGYNSPLHF	TGCGCCAGCAGCCAAGTTGCACAGGGATATAATTCACCCCTCCACTTT
TRBJ2-7	TRBD1	NA	TRBV6-1	CASSPWDREGEQYF	TGTGCCAGCAGTCCCTGGGACAGGGAGGGCGAGCAGTACTTC
TRBJ1-4	TRBD1	NA	TRBV5-1	CASSDTGVTNEKLFF	TGCGCCAGCAGCGATACAGGGGTGACTAATGAAAAACTGTTTTTT
TRBJ2-3	NA	NA	TRBV7-2	CASSLEARGGTDTQYF	TGTGCCAGCAGCTTAGAAGCCAGAGGGGGCACAGATACGCAGTATTTT
TRBJ2-3	NA	few	TRBV2	CASSAEGVADTQYF	TGTGCCAGCAGTGCGGAGGGGGTGGCAGATACGCAGTATTTT
TRBJ1-1	NA	many	TRBV5-6	CASSFPATGTEAFF	TGTGCCAGCAGCTTCCCCGCTACTGGCACTGAAGCTTTCTTT
TRBJ1-2	NA	NA	TRBV27	CASSPDPPSLLIYGYTF	TGTGCCAGCAGTCCCGACCCCCCCTCTCTCCTAATTTATGGCTACACCTTC
TRBJ2-1	NA	once	TRBV6-1	CASSGPEGSLNEQFF	TGTGCCAGCAGTGGGCCGGAGGGATCGCTAAATGAGCAGTTCTTC
TRBJ2-2	NA	medium-sized	TRBV6-1	CASSAETTPTGELFF	TGTGCCAGCAGTGCGGAGACTACACCCACCGGGGAGCTGTTTTTT
TRBJ1-1	NA	NA	TRBV15	CATSPRTGNTEAFF	TGTGCCACCAGCCCCCGGACGGGTAACACTGAAGCTTTCTTT
TRBJ1-2	NA	few	TRBV30	CAWSVLDSGRGYTF	TGTGCCTGGAGTGTACTTGATTCGGGGCGAGGCTACACCTTC
TRBJ2-7	TRBD1	few	TRBV27	CASTPTGASYEQYF	TGTGCCAGCACCCCGACAGGGGCGAGTTACGAGCAGTACTTC
TRBJ1-1	NA	NA	TRBV7-9	CASSSLERGVNTEAFF	TGTGCCAGCAGCTCACTGGAGAGGGGGGTGAACACTGAAGCTTTCTTT
TRBJ1-1	NA	NA	TRBV15	CATSSRAGANTEAFF	TGTGCCACCAGCAGCCGAGCGGGGGCCAACACTGAAGCTTTCTTT
TRBJ2-3	NA	NA	TRBV30	CAWSVRDRDTQYF	TGTGCCTGGAGTGTACGGGATCGAGATACGCAGTATTTT
TRBJ1-1	NA	NA	TRBV7-3	CASSLQGTSTEAFF	TGTGCCAGCAGCTTACAGGGTACGAGCACTGAAGCTTTCTTT
TRBJ2-7	NA	NA	TRBV4-1	CASSQVDLPSYEQYF	TGCGCCAGCAGCCAAGTAGACCTGCCCTCCTACGAGCAGTACTTC
TRBJ2-3	NA	NA	TRBV5-1	CASSTRDTGTDTQYF	TGCGCCAGCAGCACCCGGGACACTGGCACAGATACGCAGTATTTT
TRBJ1-1	NA	NA	TRBV11-3	CASSHRAMNTEAFF	TGTGCCAGCAGCCACAGAGCCATGAACACTGAAGCTTTCTTT
TRBJ1-1	TRBD1	NA	TRBV6-5	CASRLPGQGEAFF	TGTGCCAGCAGGCTGCCGGGACAGGGGGAAGCTTTCTTT
TRBJ1-4	NA	NA	TRBV7-3	CASSATGGTNEKLFF	TGTGCCAGCAGCGCTACTGGGGGAACTAATGAAAAACTGTTTTTT